A selection of T cell receptor beta chains follows, all from one sample in a study of T cell changes during pregnancy in multiple sclerosis. TCRdb keeps only in-frame clones here, not all; method: immunoSEQ multiplex PCR. The sample lists 67,000 or so clones; 80% to 95% were seen once. The sequencing used CD8+ T cells from peripheral blood mononuclear cells, collected in the third trimester of pregnancy. These receptors were taken from a female donor in good health, enrolled as a control in a pregnancy study. The CDR3 runs from the conserved cysteine through the conserved F or W. D genes are given only for firm matches. The size field is filled for only some rows; it gives once, few, many or a size class.

V gene	D gene	clone size	J gene	CDR3 protein	CDR3 DNA
TRBV4-2	.	.	TRBJ1-2	CASSQDLGGVYTF	TGTGCCAGCAGCCAAGATCTGGGAGGGGTTTACACCTTC
TRBV7-9	TRBD1	.	TRBJ2-5	CASSRPGQGAQETQYF	TGTGCCAGCAGCCGACCGGGACAGGGGGCCCAAGAGACCCAGTACTTC
TRBV7-9	.	.	TRBJ1-1	CASSLDRDGEAFF	TGTGCCAGCAGCTTAGACAGGGATGGTGAAGCTTTCTTT
TRBV7-2	TRBD2	.	TRBJ2-1	CASSPKGQVLAGGPNEQFF	TGTGCCAGCAGCCCAAAAGGACAGGTCCTAGCGGGGGGGCCCAATGAGCAGTTCTTC
TRBV4-1	TRBD2	.	TRBJ2-1	CASSQDSSLAGGPNEQFF	TGCGCCAGCAGCCAAGACAGCTCACTAGCGGGGGGTCCAAATGAGCAGTTCTTC
TRBV5-6	.	.	TRBJ1-5	CASSLSGNSNQPQHF	TGTGCCAGCAGCTTGTCGGGGAATAGCAATCAGCCCCAGCATTTT
TRBV9	.	.	TRBJ2-5	CASSAPPVGGQETQYF	TGTGCCAGCAGCGCCCCCCCAGTAGGGGGTCAAGAGACCCAGTACTTC
TRBV4-2	.	.	TRBJ1-4	CASSQDDSSHNEKLFF	TGTGCCAGCAGCCAAGATGACAGCAGCCATAATGAAAAACTGTTTTTT
TRBV7-9	TRBD2	.	TRBJ2-1	CASRGVAGPSYNEQFF	TGTGCCAGCAGGGGTGTAGCGGGGCCCTCCTACAATGAGCAGTTCTTC
TRBV5-8	.	.	TRBJ2-3	CASSLISALNTDTQYF	TGTGCCAGCAGCTTGATTAGTGCGTTAAACACAGATACGCAGTATTTT
TRBV12-5	TRBD2	once	TRBJ2-1	CASGLVFAAGAHNEQFF	TGTGCTAGTGGTTTGGTTTTTGCAGCGGGGGCCCACAATGAGCAGTTCTTC
TRBV6-6	TRBD2	.	TRBJ2-3	CASRGRLAETQYF	TGTGCCAGCAGGGGCCGACTAGCCGAGACGCAGTATTTT
TRBV29-1	.	.	TRBJ1-2	CSVESVEGNYGYTF	TGCAGCGTTGAGTCAGTGGAGGGTAACTATGGCTACACCTTC
TRBV27	.	.	TRBJ1-2	CASSLRGTYGYTF	TGTGCCAGCAGTTTACGGGGGACCTATGGCTACACCTTC
TRBV29-1	TRBD1	.	TRBJ2-2	CSVEEQGARTGELFF	TGCAGCGTTGAGGAACAGGGGGCTCGGACCGGGGAGCTGTTTTTT
TRBV6-5	.	.	TRBJ1-1	CASSYSAGDMNTEAFF	TGTGCCAGCAGTTACTCGGCAGGGGACATGAACACTGAAGCTTTCTTT
TRBV19	TRBD1	.	TRBJ2-7	CASSIGGQGAYEQYF	TGTGCCAGTAGTATTGGGGGACAGGGGGCCTACGAGCAGTACTTC
TRBV7-8	TRBD2	.	TRBJ2-7	CASSLEGGGDALSYEQYF	TGTGCCAGCAGCTTAGAGGGTGGGGGGGACGCGCTCTCTTACGAGCAGTACTTC
TRBV6-6	.	.	TRBJ2-3	CASRGSLTDTQYF	TGTGCCAGCAGGGGCTCTCTCACAGATACGCAGTATTTT
TRBV6-4	TRBD1	.	TRBJ1-2	CASSDSTGGGYGYTF	TGTGCCAGCAGTGACTCGACAGGGGGCGGGTATGGCTACACCTTC
TRBV7-9	.	few	TRBJ1-5	CASSRGGLNQPQHF	TGTGCCAGCAGCCGGGGGGGGCTCAATCAGCCCCAGCATTTT
TRBV7-9	TRBD1	.	TRBJ1-2	CASSRDRVVGYTF	TGTGCCAGCAGCCGAGACAGGGTGGTGGGCTACACCTTC
TRBV9	TRBD1	.	TRBJ1-2	CASSGDHKTGNYGYTF	TGTGCCAGCAGCGGAGACCATAAGACAGGGAACTATGGCTACACCTTC
TRBV27	.	.	TRBJ1-2	CASSTGQGYTF	TGTGCCAGCAGTACCGGACAGGGCTACACCTTC
TRBV7-9	TRBD2	.	TRBJ2-7	CASSLARGFTTYEQYF	TGTGCCAGCAGCTTAGCGCGGGGGTTTACTACCTACGAGCAGTACTTC
TRBV19	.	.	TRBJ1-5	CASSILLGQRSNQPQHF	TGTGCCAGTAGTATTTTATTGGGGCAGCGTAGCAATCAGCCCCAGCATTTT
TRBV6-5	TRBD2	.	TRBJ2-1	CASSYPGGGQNEQFF	TGTGCCAGCAGTTACCCCGGGGGGGGCCAAAATGAGCAGTTCTTC
TRBV4-3	.	.	TRBJ1-5	CASSQDGRGSNQPQHF	TGCGCCAGCAGCCAAGACGGCAGGGGTAGCAATCAGCCCCAGCATTTT
TRBV6-6	TRBD1	.	TRBJ1-2	CASSYRDRGRDGYTF	TGTGCCAGCAGTTACCGGGACAGGGGGCGGGATGGCTACACCTTC
TRBV12-5	.	.	TRBJ1-1	CASGITIQGPNTEAFF	TGTGCTAGTGGGATAACTATACAGGGACCGAACACTGAAGCTTTCTTT
TRBV7-3	TRBD1	.	TRBJ2-2	CASSLGTIRSGTVTTGELFF	TGTGCCAGCAGCTTGGGTACAATACGCTCCGGGACAGTGACCACCGGGGAGCTGTTTTTT
TRBV11-2	.	.	TRBJ2-5	CASSYRGEETQYF	TGTGCCAGCAGCTATCGGGGAGAAGAGACCCAGTACTTC
TRBV4-3	.	.	TRBJ1-1	CASSPLMNTEAFF	TGCGCCAGCAGCCCGCTAATGAACACTGAAGCTTTCTTT
TRBV4-3	TRBD1	.	TRBJ2-3	CASSPGTGTDTQYF	TGCGCCAGCAGCCCCGGGACAGGCACAGATACGCAGTATTTT
TRBV7-9	TRBD1	.	TRBJ1-1	CASSHLPTGDTEAFF	TGTGCCAGCAGCCACCTCCCCACAGGGGACACTGAAGCTTTCTTT
TRBV6-5	TRBD2	.	TRBJ2-5	CASSYSYGGAKETQYF	TGTGCCAGCAGTTACTCGTACGGGGGGGCTAAAGAGACCCAGTACTTC
TRBV6-4	TRBD2	.	TRBJ2-1	CASSRLAGGSQSSYNEQFF	TGTGCCAGCAGCCGACTAGCGGGGGGCTCACAAAGCTCCTACAATGAGCAGTTCTTC
TRBV19	TRBD1	once	TRBJ1-1	CASSMGTGITEAFF	TGTGCCAGTAGTATGGGGACAGGGATCACTGAAGCTTTCTTT
TRBV19	.	.	TRBJ1-2	CASRVAANYGYTF	TGTGCCAGTAGAGTCGCAGCGAACTATGGCTACACCTTC
TRBV4-3	TRBD1	.	TRBJ1-1	CASSQPGQGAEAFF	TGCGCCAGCAGCCAACCGGGACAGGGGGCTGAAGCTTTCTTT
TRBV11-2	.	.	TRBJ2-7	CASRQSQGGEQYF	TGTGCCAGCAGGCAAAGCCAGGGGGGCGAGCAGTACTTC
TRBV4-3	.	once	TRBJ1-2	CASSQEKDTVDYGYTF	TGCGCCAGCAGCCAAGAGAAGGACACAGTGGACTATGGCTACACCTTC
TRBV5-4	TRBD1	.	TRBJ1-2	CASSPDRDLLNYGYTF	TGTGCCAGCAGCCCCGACAGGGATCTATTAAACTATGGCTACACCTTC
TRBV4-3	.	.	TRBJ1-1	CASSQYTGGERLDTEAFF	TGCGCCAGCAGCCAATACACCGGGGGGGAAAGGTTGGACACTGAAGCTTTCTTT
TRBV28	TRBD1	.	TRBJ2-2	CASSLAQGQGLGELFF	TGTGCCAGCAGTTTAGCACAGGGACAGGGGCTCGGGGAGCTGTTTTTT
TRBV7-9	.	.	TRBJ1-4	CASSLGQAPNEKLFF	TGTGCCAGCAGCTTAGGACAGGCCCCTAATGAAAAACTGTTTTTT
TRBV5-4	TRBD2	once	TRBJ2-3	CASRLGVGGTTDTQYF	TGTGCCAGCAGGCTAGGTGTGGGGGGGACCACAGATACGCAGTATTTT
TRBV4-1	.	.	TRBJ1-4	CASSQAGGEKLFF	TGCGCCAGCAGCCAGGCGGGGGGAGAAAAACTGTTTTTT
TRBV5-1	TRBD2	.	TRBJ2-1	CASSLEASGSSYNEQFF	TGCGCCAGCAGCTTGGAGGCTAGCGGGAGCTCCTACAATGAGCAGTTCTTC
TRBV4-1	TRBD1	.	TRBJ1-2	CASSQVLTGGPTYGYTF	TGCGCCAGCAGCCAAGTTCTTACAGGGGGCCCAACCTATGGCTACACCTTC
TRBV29-1	TRBD2	.	TRBJ2-2	CSGGGGARTGELFF	TGCAGCGGAGGCGGGGGGGCCAGGACCGGGGAGCTGTTTTTT
TRBV2	.	.	TRBJ1-5	CASRARTSNQPQHF	TGTGCCAGCAGGGCACGTACAAGCAATCAGCCCCAGCATTTT
TRBV4-2	.	.	TRBJ1-4	CASSQAAGATNEKLFF	TGTGCCAGCAGCCAAGCGGCGGGTGCAACTAATGAAAAACTGTTTTTT
TRBV30	.	.	TRBJ2-7	CAWSVTVRVEQYF	TGTGCCTGGAGTGTCACAGTAAGAGTCGAGCAGTACTTC
TRBV7-9	TRBD1	.	TRBJ2-4	CASSQTGGAKNIQYF	TGTGCCAGCAGCCAAACAGGGGGAGCCAAAAACATTCAGTACTTC
TRBV27	TRBD2	.	TRBJ2-1	CASSSLSGGAGQGYNEQFF	TGTGCCAGCAGTTCACTTAGCGGGGGGGCGGGGCAAGGCTACAATGAGCAGTTCTTC
TRBV4-2	.	.	TRBJ2-7	CASSGQIDYEQYF	TGTGCCAGCAGCGGACAGATCGACTACGAGCAGTACTTC
TRBV18	.	.	TRBJ1-2	CASSPDEGLIYGYTF	TGTGCCAGCTCACCAGATGAGGGTCTCATATATGGCTACACCTTC
TRBV4-1	TRBD1	.	TRBJ1-1	CASSSRQGARTEAFF	TGCGCCAGCAGCTCCCGACAGGGGGCCCGCACTGAAGCTTTCTTT